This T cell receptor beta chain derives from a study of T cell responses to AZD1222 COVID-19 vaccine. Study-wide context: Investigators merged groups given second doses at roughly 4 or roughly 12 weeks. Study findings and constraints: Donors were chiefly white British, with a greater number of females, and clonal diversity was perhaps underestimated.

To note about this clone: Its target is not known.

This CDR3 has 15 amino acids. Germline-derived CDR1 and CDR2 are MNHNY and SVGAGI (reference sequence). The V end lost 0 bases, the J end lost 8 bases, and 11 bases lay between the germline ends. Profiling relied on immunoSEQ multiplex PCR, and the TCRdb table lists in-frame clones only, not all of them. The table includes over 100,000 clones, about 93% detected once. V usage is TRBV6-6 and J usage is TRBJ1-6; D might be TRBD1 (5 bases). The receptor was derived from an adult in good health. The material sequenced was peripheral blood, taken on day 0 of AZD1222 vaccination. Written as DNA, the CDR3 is TGTGCCAGCAGTTACTCGACCAGGGACGATTCACCCCTCCACTTT. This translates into CASSYSTRDDSPLHF.